This is a list of T cell receptor beta chains from one sample in a study of early T cells in non-severe SARS-CoV-2 infection. TCRdb processed the 5' RACE reads anew with MiXCR; each CDR3 protein has one entry. The sample lists 80,000 or so distinct CDR3 sequences, around 11% seen once, with 9.5% to 15% in the top ten. Material: whole blood, obtained at baseline. Receptors were obtained from an adult who was a healthcare worker with PCR-confirmed SARS-CoV-2 infection or an uninfected control (not recorded which). CDR3s include the opening cysteine and the closing phenylalanine or tryptophan. A D gene is named only where the DNA matches it firmly. Clone sizes are given selectively: once, few, many, or a class where the clone is expanded.

j_call,v_call,d_call,clone_size,cdr3_length,cdr3_nt,cdr3_aa
TRBJ2-7,TRBV7-6,.,many,14,TGTGCCAGCAGCTTATTCGGAGAGAACTACGAGCAGTACTTC,CASSLFGENYEQYF
TRBJ1-2,TRBV20-1,TRBD1,few,12,TGCAGTGCACGGGACAGGGACTATGGCTACACCTTC,CSARDRDYGYTF
TRBJ1-2,TRBV7-9,.,many,14,TGTGCCAGCAGCTTAGAGCGCCAGCTTGGGGGCTACACCTTC,CASSLERQLGGYTF
TRBJ2-3,TRBV28,.,.,14,TGTGCCAGCACCGTTCCTCCGGGCACAGATACGCAGTATTTT,CASTVPPGTDTQYF
TRBJ1-2,TRBV29-1,.,many,14,TGCAGCGCCTGGCTTTTTCCAGTTTCGTATGGCTACACCTTC,CSAWLFPVSYGYTF
TRBJ2-2,TRBV29-1,.,.,10,TGCAGCGTGTACACCGGGGAGCTGTTTTTT,CSVYTGELFF
TRBJ2-3,TRBV2,.,few,16,TGTGCCAGCAGTCCGAGTGCCAGGCCCCACACAGATACGCAGTATTTT,CASSPSARPHTDTQYF
TRBJ1-1,TRBV7-6,.,.,14,TGTGCCAGCAGCTTATTACAACAGGGCTCTGAAGCTTTCTTT,CASSLLQQGSEAFF
TRBJ2-4,TRBV19,.,.,17,TGTGCCAGTAGTCCGGCCTACAGGGACACGGGGAAAAACATTCAGTACTTC,CASSPAYRDTGKNIQYF
TRBJ1-4,TRBV4-2,.,.,17,TGTGCCAGCAGCCACCAAGATGTCAGGGATGGGACGGAAAAACTGTTTTTT,CASSHQDVRDGTEKLFF
TRBJ2-3,TRBV11-2,TRBD2,few,15,TGTGCCAGCAGCCCCCGCGGGGGTAGGCCAGATACGCAGTATTTT,CASSPRGGRPDTQYF
TRBJ1-3,TRBV7-9,TRBD1,many,14,TGTGCCACCAACCGGGACAGGTCTGGAAACACCATATATTTT,CATNRDRSGNTIYF
TRBJ1-1,TRBV18,.,many,15,TGTGCCAGCTCACCCGCGGCAGGGGCGAACACTGAAGCTTTCTTT,CASSPAAGANTEAFF
TRBJ1-1,TRBV28,.,many,14,TGTGCCAGCAAAATGGGGGGGGCGAACACTGAAGCTTTCTTT,CASKMGGANTEAFF
TRBJ2-7,TRBV11-3,TRBD2,.,15,TGTGCCAGCAGCCCGGGACTAGCGGGGGATGGCGAGCAGTACTTC,CASSPGLAGDGEQYF
TRBJ1-1,TRBV2,.,few,14,TGTGCCAGCAGTGATGGCCGAAATAAGGCTGAAGCTTTCTTT,CASSDGRNKAEAFF
TRBJ1-1,TRBV7-2,.,few,14,TGTGCCAGCAGCTCAACGTTGAGGGGGACTGAAGCTTTCTTT,CASSSTLRGTEAFF
TRBJ2-7,TRBV25-1,.,.,15,TGTGCCAGCAGCCCCCCAGCAGGGGCGACCTACGAGCAGTACTTC,CASSPPAGATYEQYF
TRBJ1-4,TRBV29-1,.,many,13,TGCAGCGTTGAAGTGGACCGGACTTCAAAACTGTTTTTT,CSVEVDRTSKLFF
TRBJ2-1,TRBV5-6,TRBD2,few,15,TGTGCCAGCAGCCTCCCGGGACTATACTACAATGAGCAGTTCTTC,CASSLPGLYYNEQFF
TRBJ2-6,TRBV20-1,TRBD1,.,19,TGCAGTGCCGTAGTCGCGGGCGGGACAGGCCTCTCTGGGGCCAACGTCCTGACTTTC,CSAVVAGGTGLSGANVLTF
TRBJ2-7,TRBV27,.,many,14,TGTGCCAGCAATCAGGGACGGGACGTAAACGAGCAGTACTTC,CASNQGRDVNEQYF
TRBJ2-3,TRBV29-1,.,.,11,TGCAGCGTGGCAGCCACAGATACGCAGTATTTT,CSVAATDTQYF
TRBJ2-7,TRBV20-1,.,few,12,TGCAGTGCTAGGGGGAACTCCTACGAGCAGTACTTC,CSARGNSYEQYF
TRBJ1-3,TRBV12-3/TRBV12-4,.,many,14,TGTGCCAGCACCCGGATTATCTCTGAAAACACCATATATTTT,CASTRIISENTIYF
TRBJ2-5,TRBV19,TRBD2,.,16,TGTGCCAGTAGTCCCCGACTAGCAACCCCACAAGAGACCCAGTACTTC,CASSPRLATPQETQYF
TRBJ2-5,TRBV5-1,TRBD2,.,13,TGCGCCAACACCCGGGGGGAAGGAGAGACCCAGTACTTC,CANTRGEGETQYF
TRBJ1-2,TRBV6-6,.,.,10,TGTGCCAGCATCGGAGATGGCTACACCTTC,CASIGDGYTF
TRBJ1-4,TRBV13,TRBD1,.,14,TGTGCCAGCAGCAGGTCGACAGGGGGTGAAAAACTGTTTTTT,CASSRSTGGEKLFF
TRBJ1-5,TRBV7-8,.,few,14,TGTGCCAGCAGCTTAAACGGAGGAACGCAGCCCCAGCATTTT,CASSLNGGTQPQHF
TRBJ2-3,TRBV11-2,.,few,14,TGTGCCAGCAGCTTAGGCAGAGGCACAGATACGCAGTATTTT,CASSLGRGTDTQYF
TRBJ1-1,TRBV7-9,.,many,16,TGTGCCAGCAGCCCCCCGCGAGGTAGGGGCTACACTGAAGCTTTCTTT,CASSPPRGRGYTEAFF
TRBJ1-6,TRBV14,.,.,14,TGTGCCAGCAGCATTCGGACAACGAGTTCACCCCTCCACTTT,CASSIRTTSSPLHF
TRBJ2-3,TRBV10-3,.,many,13,TGTGCCATCAGTGCTAGCGTGACAGATACGCAGTATTTT,CAISASVTDTQYF
TRBJ1-2,TRBV20-1,.,many,14,TGCAGTGCTAGTAGTCTGGGTCAGACTTATGGCTACACCTTC,CSASSLGQTYGYTF
TRBJ2-1,TRBV9,TRBD2,few,15,TGTGCCAGCTCTGCGGCGGGGGGGCCACCCGATGAGCAGTTCTTC,CASSAAGGPPDEQFF
TRBJ1-2,TRBV7-9,.,many,13,TGTGCCAGCAGCTTAGTGGCAGCCTATGGCTACACCTTC,CASSLVAAYGYTF
TRBJ2-1,TRBV6-5,.,few,14,TGTGCCAGCTGCCCGACTAGGTCTCTCAATGAGCAGTTCTTC,CASCPTRSLNEQFF
TRBJ2-7,TRBV29-1,TRBD1,.,14,TGCAGCGTTACATCGGGGACAGGGTCCTACGAGCAGTACTTC,CSVTSGTGSYEQYF
TRBJ2-5,TRBV6-2/TRBV6-3,.,.,13,TGTGCCAGCGAATTACCAGGGCGGGAGACCCAGTACTTC,CASELPGRETQYF
TRBJ2-2,TRBV2,TRBD1,few,14,TGTGCCAGCAGTCTGGGACAGCACACCGGGGAGCTGTTTTTT,CASSLGQHTGELFF
TRBJ2-1,TRBV6-6,TRBD1,few,16,TGTGCCAGCAGTACCCTCACAGGGGGCGGTTACAATGAGCAGTTCTTC,CASSTLTGGGYNEQFF
TRBJ2-3,TRBV29-1,.,once,11,TGCAGCGTTGAAGTGGCAGATACGCAGTATTTT,CSVEVADTQYF
TRBJ2-1,TRBV7-8,TRBD2,few,15,TGTGCCAGCAGCGTTAGCGGGGGATACTACGATGAGCAGTTCTTC,CASSVSGGYYDEQFF
TRBJ2-7,TRBV28,.,few,12,TGTGCCAGCAGTTTCGGAGGCCACGAGCAGTACTTC,CASSFGGHEQYF
TRBJ2-3,TRBV29-1,.,many,12,TGCAGCGTTGAAGATCAGAACGTTTCGCAGTATTTT,CSVEDQNVSQYF